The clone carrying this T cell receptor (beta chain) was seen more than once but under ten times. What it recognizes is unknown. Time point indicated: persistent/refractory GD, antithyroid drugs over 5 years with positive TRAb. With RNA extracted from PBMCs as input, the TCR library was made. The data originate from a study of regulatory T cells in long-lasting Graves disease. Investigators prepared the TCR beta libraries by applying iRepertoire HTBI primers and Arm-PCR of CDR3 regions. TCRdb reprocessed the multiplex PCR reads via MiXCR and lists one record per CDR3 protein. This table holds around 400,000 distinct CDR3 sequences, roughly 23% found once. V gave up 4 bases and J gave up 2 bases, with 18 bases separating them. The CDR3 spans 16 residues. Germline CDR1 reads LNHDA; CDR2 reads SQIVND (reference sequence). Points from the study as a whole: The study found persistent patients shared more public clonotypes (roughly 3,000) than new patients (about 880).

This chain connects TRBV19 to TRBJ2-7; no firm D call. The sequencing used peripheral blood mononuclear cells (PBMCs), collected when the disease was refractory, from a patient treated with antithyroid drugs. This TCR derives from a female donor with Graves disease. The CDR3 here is CASSTPGRQSTYEQYF. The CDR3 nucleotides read TGTGCCAGTAGTACGCCCGGTCGTCAATCCACCTACGAGCAGTACTTC.